This T cell receptor beta chain was observed in a study of T cells in Graves' hyperthyroidism and ophthalmopathy. Researchers amplified the TCR beta CDR3 regions from RNA transcripts. Primed by the HTBI set, a first-round RT-PCR was run on the TCR CDR3. TCRdb reprocessed the multiplex PCR reads with MiXCR, giving one entry per CDR3 protein. Counted here are under 130,000 distinct CDR3 sequences, over 45% occurring once; the ten biggest clones make up 26%. Concerning this clonotype: Its antigen is not identified.

The PBMCs were taken from 10 ml of fresh peripheral blood. The study's findings and limits: The model made its ophthalmopathy prediction, and onset followed a median 6.5 months later.

CDR3 length: 15 amino acids. Germline V gene sequence: CDR1 DFQATT, CDR2 SNEGSKA (reference sequence). V was pared by 1 base and J by 6 bases, with 17 bases between. The receptor's source is a man in his forties with Graves' hyperthyroidism. The rearrangement joins TRBV20-1 to TRBJ2-3; D may be TRBD2 (8 bases). The sequencing input was blood. CDR3 bases: TGCAGTGCTAGAGTCAGGGGGGCGGGAGGCGATACGCAGTATTTT. This gives the protein CSARVRGAGGDTQYF.